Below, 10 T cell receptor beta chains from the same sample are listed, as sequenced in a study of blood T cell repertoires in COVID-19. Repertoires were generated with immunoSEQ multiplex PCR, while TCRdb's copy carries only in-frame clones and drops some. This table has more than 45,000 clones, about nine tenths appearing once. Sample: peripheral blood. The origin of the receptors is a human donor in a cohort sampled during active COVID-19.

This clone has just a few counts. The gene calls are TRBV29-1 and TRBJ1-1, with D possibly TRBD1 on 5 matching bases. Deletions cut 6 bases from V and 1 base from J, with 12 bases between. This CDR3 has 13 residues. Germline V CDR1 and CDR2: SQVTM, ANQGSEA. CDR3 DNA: TGCAGCGTAGCTAGGGGCAGGAACACTGAAGCTTTCTTT. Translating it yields CSVARGRNTEAFF.

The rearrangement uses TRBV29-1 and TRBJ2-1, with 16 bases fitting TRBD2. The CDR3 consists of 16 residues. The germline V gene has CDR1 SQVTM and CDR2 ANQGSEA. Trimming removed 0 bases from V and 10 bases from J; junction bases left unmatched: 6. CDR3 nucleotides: TGCAGCGTTGAAGATACGGGACTAGCGGGAGGGCAGGAGCAGTTCTTC. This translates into CSVEDTGLAGGQEQFF.

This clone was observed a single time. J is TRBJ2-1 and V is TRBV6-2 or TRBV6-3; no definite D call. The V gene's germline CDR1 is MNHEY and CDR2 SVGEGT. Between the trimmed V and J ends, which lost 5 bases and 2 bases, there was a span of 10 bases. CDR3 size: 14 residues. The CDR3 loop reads CASSDTAAYNEQFF. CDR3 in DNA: TGTGCCAGCAGTGACACGGCCGCCTACAATGAGCAGTTCTTC.

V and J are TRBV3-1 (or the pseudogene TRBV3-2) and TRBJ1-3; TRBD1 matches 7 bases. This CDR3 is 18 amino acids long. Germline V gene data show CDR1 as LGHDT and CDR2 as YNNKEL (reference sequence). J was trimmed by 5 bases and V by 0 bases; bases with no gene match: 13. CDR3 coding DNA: TGTGCCAGCAGCCAAGATGGTTGGAACAGGGGTGGGAGAAACACCATATATTTT. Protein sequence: CASSQDGWNRGGRNTIYF.

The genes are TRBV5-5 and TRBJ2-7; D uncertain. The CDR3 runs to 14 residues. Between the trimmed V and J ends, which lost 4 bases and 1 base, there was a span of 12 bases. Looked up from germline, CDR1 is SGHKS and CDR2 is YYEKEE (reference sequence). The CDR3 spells CASSPSSGSYEQYF. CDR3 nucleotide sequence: TGTGCCAGCAGCCCTTCGTCGGGTTCCTACGAGCAGTACTTC.

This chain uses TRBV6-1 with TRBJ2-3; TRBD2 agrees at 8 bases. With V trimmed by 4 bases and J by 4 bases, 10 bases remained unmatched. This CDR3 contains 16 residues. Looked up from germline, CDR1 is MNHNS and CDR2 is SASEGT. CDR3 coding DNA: TGTGCCAGCAGTGCGAACCAAGCGGGAGCGTCAGATACGCAGTATTTT. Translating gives CASSANQAGASDTQYF.

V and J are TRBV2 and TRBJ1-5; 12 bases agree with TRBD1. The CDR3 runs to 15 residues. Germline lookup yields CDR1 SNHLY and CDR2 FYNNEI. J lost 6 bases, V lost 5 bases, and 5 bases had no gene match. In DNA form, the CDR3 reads TGTGCCAGCAGTCCCGGGACAGGGGGCGGTCAGCCCCAGCATTTT. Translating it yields CASSPGTGGGQPQHF.

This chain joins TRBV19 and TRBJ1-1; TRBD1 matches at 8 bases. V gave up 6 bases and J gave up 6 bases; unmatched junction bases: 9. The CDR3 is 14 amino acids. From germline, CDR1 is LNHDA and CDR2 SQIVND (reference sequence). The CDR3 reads CASRKRQGQAEAFF. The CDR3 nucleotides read TGTGCCAGTAGGAAGAGACAGGGACAGGCTGAAGCTTTCTTT.

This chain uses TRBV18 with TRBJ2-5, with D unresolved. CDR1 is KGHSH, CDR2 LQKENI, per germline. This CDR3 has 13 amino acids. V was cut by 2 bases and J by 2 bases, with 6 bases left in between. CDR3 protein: CASSPKSQETQYF. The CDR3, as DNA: TGTGCCAGCTCACCAAAATCACAAGAGACCCAGTACTTC. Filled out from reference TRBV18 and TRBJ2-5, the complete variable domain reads NAGVMQNPRHLVRRRGQEARLRCSPMKGHSHVYWYRQLPEEGLKFMVYLQKENIIDESGMPKERFSAEFPKEGPSILRIQQVVRGDSAAYFCASSPKSQETQYFGPGTRLLVL.

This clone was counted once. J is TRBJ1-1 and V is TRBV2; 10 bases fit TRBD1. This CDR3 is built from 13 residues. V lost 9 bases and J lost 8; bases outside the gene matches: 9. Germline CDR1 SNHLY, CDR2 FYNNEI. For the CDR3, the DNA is TGTGCCAGACGGACAGGGGGGATTGACGAAGCTTTCTTT. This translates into CARRTGGIDEAFF.